What follows is one T cell receptor (beta chain) and its context. The germline gives CDR1 SGHNT, CDR2 YYREEE (reference sequence). The length of the CDR3 is 16 residues. Trimming stripped 2 bases from V and 1 base from J, with 15 bases between. This specimen belongs to a study of shared clonotypes between healthy human individuals. Study context: In total, the donors were a couple of women and a few men aged 18 to 49.

Profiled with immunoSEQ multiplex PCR; TCRdb holds only in-frame clones, not every one. The table records roughly 2.6 million clones, more than 80% of them present only once. The chain uses TRBV5-4 and TRBJ2-5; D may be TRBD1 (7 bases). Input material: naive CD4+ T cells sorted from blood. Subset in this sample: CD45RA+ positively selected. This clonotype was sampled from a man younger than 30 in good health. For the CDR3, the DNA is TGTGCCAGCAGCTTCGACCAGGGGGGTTTCCAAGAGACCCAGTACTTC. Its protein is CASSFDQGGFQETQYF.